The 17 T cell receptor beta chains presented below share a single source sample, sequenced in a study of cytomegalovirus exposure and HLA in healthy donors. Amplification used 60 Vbeta primers and 13 Jbeta primers. Some clones are missing from TCRdb's copy, which holds only in-frame ones; the method was immunoSEQ multiplex PCR. Its table records 200,000 to 250,000 clones. The source material was PBMCs. All receptors derive from a girl aged 2 to 9 in good health and CMV-seropositive.

The chain has TRBV28 and TRBJ1-1; weak D call: TRBD1 (6 bases). Germline V gives CDR1 MDHEN, CDR2 SYDVKM. Trimming took off 6 bases at V and 2 bases at J, with 10 bases between the two ends. This CDR3 has 13 residues. The CDR3 here is CASSRGFNTEAFF. CDR3 nucleotides: TGTGCCAGCAGCAGGGGCTTTAACACTGAAGCTTTCTTT.

The rearrangement joins TRBV28 to TRBJ2-7; 9 bases fit TRBD2. After removal of 6 bases from V and 1 base from J, the junction contained 4 bases not matched to a gene. The length of the CDR3 is 14 residues. Germline CDR1 MDHEN, CDR2 SYDVKM. The CDR3 DNA follows: TGTGCCAGCAGCCCTCTAGCGGGGTCCTACGAGCAGTACTTC. This encodes CASSPLAGSYEQYF.

The gene calls are TRBV2 and TRBJ2-7; possibly TRBD1 for D (5 bases). CDR3 length: 12 amino acids. The germline V gene encodes CDR1 SNHLY and CDR2 FYNNEI. V was pared by 5 bases and J by 3 bases, with 8 bases between. The CDR3 DNA reads TGTGCCAGCAGTTCCAGGGTCTACGAGCAGTACTTC. Amino acids: CASSSRVYEQYF.

The chain has TRBV7-2 and TRBJ1-2; 12 bases map to TRBD1. CDR1 and CDR2 (germline): SGHTA, FQGNSA. V shed 4 bases and J 9 bases; nucleotides not matched to a gene: 12. This CDR3 is built from 16 residues. CDR3 amino acids: CASSSALGTGGASYTF. CDR3 in DNA: TGTGCCAGCAGCTCAGCCCTGGGGACAGGGGGCGCAAGCTACACCTTC.

The CDR3 reads CASSDRPGTAYGYTF. CDR3 nucleotide sequence: TGCGCCAGCAGTGATAGGCCCGGGACAGCTTATGGCTACACCTTC. V gene TRBV10-2 combines with J gene TRBJ1-2; the match to TRBD1 covers 7 bases. Germline loops: CDR1 WSHSY, CDR2 SAAADI. The CDR3 has 15 amino acids. V was clipped by 3 bases and J by 5 bases; unmatched bases: 9.

V gene TRBV7-2 combines with J gene TRBJ1-2; 8 nucleotides match TRBD1. From germline, CDR1 is SGHTA and CDR2 FQGNSA. Trimming removed 0 bases from V and 5 bases from J; junction bases left unmatched: 5. The CDR3 runs 15 residues. The CDR3 sequence is CASSLAPGGGYGYTF. The CDR3 DNA is TGTGCCAGCAGCTTAGCCCCAGGGGGCGGGTATGGCTACACCTTC.

This chain joins TRBV30 and TRBJ2-7, with D possibly TRBD1 on 6 matching bases. The CDR3 totals 11 residues. Per germline, CDR1 GTSNPN and CDR2 SVGIG (reference sequence). V lost 7 bases, J lost 2 bases, and 9 bases lay in between. For the CDR3, the DNA is TGTGCCTTCGGACAGACCTACGAGCAGTACTTC. Its protein is CAFGQTYEQYF.

The chain carries TRBV5-1 and TRBJ2-3; the D gene is possibly TRBD2 (5 bases). The CDR3 length is 17 residues. V was pared by 2 bases and J by 0 bases, with 16 bases between. Germline V CDR1 and CDR2: SGHRS, YFSETQ. The CDR3 nucleotides are TGCGCCAGCAGCTTTTCGATCGTCCTAGCCAGCACAGATACGCAGTATTTT. Translation gives CASSFSIVLASTDTQYF.

J is TRBJ2-1 and V is TRBV10-1; TRBD2 agrees at 7 bases. Germline values: CDR1 WNHNN, CDR2 SYGVQD (reference sequence). The V segment lost 4 bases and the J segment 7 bases; nucleotides outside the gene matches: 7. The CDR3 covers 14 residues. The CDR3 region is CASSVQRDRNEQFF. CDR3 DNA sequence: TGCGCCAGCAGTGTCCAGCGGGATAGGAATGAGCAGTTCTTC.

This sequence joins TRBV6-6 and TRBJ2-7; no firm D call. Germline values: CDR1 MNHNY, CDR2 SVGAGI (reference sequence). Trimming took off 4 bases at V and 5 bases at J, with 12 bases between the two ends. This CDR3 has 13 amino acids. CDR3 bases: TGTGCCAGCAGTTGGGCAGACCGGAACGAGCAGTACTTC. Amino acid sequence: CASSWADRNEQYF.

The genes are TRBV4-2 and TRBJ1-5; D unclear. The length of the CDR3 is 15 residues. Germline CDR1 is LGHNA and CDR2 is YNFKEQ. V dropped 2 bases and J dropped 1 base, with 9 bases sitting between them. The CDR3 loop reads CASSQLAESNQPQHF. As DNA, the CDR3 is TGTGCCAGCAGCCAATTGGCGGAAAGCAATCAGCCCCAGCATTTT.

V and J are TRBV27 and TRBJ1-2, with a possible D match to TRBD1 (5 bases). The CDR3 runs to 15 residues. Germline CDR1 and CDR2: MNHEY and SMNVEV (reference sequence). Trimming shortened V by 6 bases and J by 0 bases, and 14 bases separated the two germline ends. The CDR3 bases are TGTGCCAGCAGCAAAAGACAGTTTCCTAACTATGGCTACACCTTC. Amino acid sequence: CASSKRQFPNYGYTF.

CDR3 sequence: CASSWTGARGEKLFF. CDR3 nucleotides: TGTGCCAGCAGCTGGACAGGGGCCCGGGGTGAAAAACTGTTTTTT. This chain joins TRBV5-4 and TRBJ1-4, with TRBD1 matching 9 bases. CDR3 length equals 15 residues. Germline CDR1 and CDR2: SGHNT and YYREEE (reference sequence). J was trimmed by 7 bases and V by 3 bases; bases with no gene match: 7.

The genes are TRBV19 and TRBJ2-5; D gene uncertain. With the DNA end fitting TRBJ2-7 better, the J assignment may be wrong. CDR1 LNHDA and CDR2 SQIVND come from the germline V gene (reference sequence). The CDR3 runs to 12 residues. CDR3 bases: TGTGCCAGTAGTATTTGGGGCTACGAGCAGTACTTC. This gives the protein CASSIWGYEQYF.

Comments on this clone: Sequence at one end of the junction differs from germline and may be a read error. The chain is built from TRBV5-1 and TRBJ2-2; perhaps TRBD2 as D (5 bases). CDR1 and CDR2 (germline): SGHRS, YFSETQ. This CDR3 comprises 16 residues. CDR3 residues: CASSLEETIDTGELLF. DNA of the CDR3: TGCGCCAGCAGCTTGGAGGAGACGATTGACACCGGGGAGCTGCTTTTT.

The chain combines TRBV5-1 with TRBJ1-1; perhaps TRBD1 as D (5 bases). The germline V gene encodes CDR1 SGHRS and CDR2 YFSETQ. CDR3 size: 16 residues. Trimming left V 3 bases short and J 6 bases short, with 21 bases between. The CDR3 protein is CASSSQTRRGVAEAFF. The CDR3 DNA reads TGCGCCAGCAGCTCGCAAACCCGACGGGGGGTAGCTGAAGCTTTCTTT.

The V and J genes are TRBV28 and TRBJ2-1; the match to TRBD2 covers 11 bases. From germline, CDR1 is MDHEN and CDR2 SYDVKM. V lost 3 bases to trimming and J lost 4 bases; unmatched junction nucleotides: 11. The CDR3 has 18 amino acids. The DNA for the CDR3 is TGTGCCAGCAGTTTGGGGGGGACTAGCGGAGGACCATACAATGAGCAGTTCTTC. It translates to CASSLGGTSGGPYNEQFF.